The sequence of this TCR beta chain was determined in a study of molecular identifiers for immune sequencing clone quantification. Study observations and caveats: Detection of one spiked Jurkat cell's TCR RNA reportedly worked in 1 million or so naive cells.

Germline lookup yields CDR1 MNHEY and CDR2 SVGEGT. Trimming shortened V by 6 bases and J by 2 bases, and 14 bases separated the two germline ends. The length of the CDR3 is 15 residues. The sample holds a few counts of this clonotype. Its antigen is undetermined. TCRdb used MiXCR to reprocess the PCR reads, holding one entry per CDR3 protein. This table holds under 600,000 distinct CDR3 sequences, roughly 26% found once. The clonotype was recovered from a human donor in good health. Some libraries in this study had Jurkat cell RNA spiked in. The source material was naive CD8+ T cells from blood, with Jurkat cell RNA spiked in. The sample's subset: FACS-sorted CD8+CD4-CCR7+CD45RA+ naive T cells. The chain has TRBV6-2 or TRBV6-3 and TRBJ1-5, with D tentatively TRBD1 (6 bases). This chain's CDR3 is CASRLQGLGNQPQHF. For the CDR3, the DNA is TGTGCCAGCAGACTTCAGGGGTTAGGCAATCAGCCCCAGCATTTT.